This is a list of T cell receptor beta chains from one sample in a study of identical twins. TCRdb called the 5' RACE reads again in MiXCR, with one record for every CDR3 protein. Of hundreds of thousands of distinct CDR3 sequences in the sample, around 6.9% were seen once. In addition, the sample was reused for a study of yellow fever vaccine responses in identical twins.

The sample comprised memory (CD45RO+) T cells sorted from blood. These receptors were taken from a woman under 30 in good health. Both conserved end residues are part of each CDR3. A D gene is named only where the DNA matches it firmly. The size of a clone is reported for some rows only, either as once, few or many, or as a class for expanded clones.

TRBJ2-5,few,TRBV6-1,NA,CASSKSPAVQTQYF,TGTGCCAGCAGTAAAAGTCCGGCGGTGCAGACCCAGTACTTC
TRBJ2-7,NA,TRBV28,NA,CASSLQQGSYEQYF,TGTGCCAGCAGTTTGCAACAGGGATCCTACGAGCAGTACTTC
TRBJ2-5,many,TRBV20-1,TRBD2,CSARSGGGETQYF,TGCAGTGCTAGAAGTGGGGGGGGGGAGACCCAGTACTTC
TRBJ2-1,many,TRBV7-8,TRBD1,CASSLGQGVGNEQFF,TGTGCCAGCAGCTTAGGACAGGGGGTCGGGAATGAGCAGTTCTTC
TRBJ2-2,NA,TRBV3-1,TRBD1,CASSQARGQGANTGELFF,TGTGCCAGCAGCCAAGCCCGGGGACAGGGTGCGAACACCGGGGAGCTGTTTTTT
TRBJ2-5,few,TRBV14,TRBD2,CASSRLAGGLETQYF,TGTGCCAGCAGCCGACTAGCGGGAGGTCTGGAGACCCAGTACTTC
TRBJ1-1,many,TRBV28,NA,CASSLGPDSEAFF,TGTGCCAGCAGTTTAGGACCGGACAGTGAAGCTTTCTTT
TRBJ2-3,few,TRBV20-1,TRBD2,CSASGLAGRTDTQYF,TGCAGTGCTAGCGGACTAGCGGGACGTACAGATACGCAGTATTTT
TRBJ1-6,NA,TRBV3-1,NA,CASSPLSNSPLHF,TGTGCCAGCAGCCCTCTAAGTAATTCACCCCTCCACTTT
TRBJ2-6,NA,TRBV12-3/TRBV12-4,TRBD1,CASTSQGAWGANVLTF,TGTGCCAGCACCTCCCAGGGGGCGTGGGGGGCCAACGTCCTGACTTTC
TRBJ2-5,once,TRBV20-1,TRBD1,CSASQDRGRSETQYF,TGCAGTGCTAGTCAGGACAGGGGGCGGTCGGAGACCCAGTACTTC
TRBJ2-5,NA,TRBV24-1,NA,CATSDRVRTQETQYF,TGTGCCACCAGTGATCGAGTCCGGACTCAAGAGACCCAGTACTTC
TRBJ2-1,many,TRBV28,NA,CASTSGVGGEQFF,TGTGCCAGCACCTCTGGCGTTGGGGGTGAGCAGTTCTTC
TRBJ2-1,NA,TRBV6-5,NA,CASSYPRGEQFF,TGTGCCAGCAGTTACCCCAGGGGAGAGCAGTTCTTC
TRBJ1-6,many,TRBV5-1,TRBD1,CASSPNLGQGESPLHF,TGCGCCAGCAGCCCGAACCTGGGACAGGGGGAATCACCCCTCCACTTT
TRBJ1-2,NA,TRBV20-1,NA,CSAITGYGYTF,TGCAGTGCTATCACCGGGTATGGCTACACCTTC
TRBJ2-1,many,TRBV29-1,NA,CSVTPTTGALDNEQFF,TGCAGCGTTACCCCAACGACAGGCGCACTCGACAATGAGCAGTTCTTC
TRBJ2-7,few,TRBV7-2,NA,CASSLGRGVAYEQYF,TGTGCCAGCAGCTTAGGCCGAGGGGTTGCCTACGAGCAGTACTTC
TRBJ1-2,many,TRBV12-3/TRBV12-4,NA,CATRGGESSGYTF,TGTGCCACCCGAGGGGGGGAGTCATCTGGCTACACCTTC
TRBJ2-1,many,TRBV5-6,TRBD1,CASSFPGQGLNEQFF,TGTGCCAGCAGCTTTCCGGGACAGGGACTCAATGAGCAGTTCTTC
TRBJ2-1,few,TRBV5-6,NA,CASSRGSGTNEQFF,TGTGCCAGCAGCCGGGGTAGCGGAACCAATGAGCAGTTCTTC
TRBJ2-7,many,TRBV20-1,NA,CSAGGPDVGQYF,TGCAGTGCTGGGGGGCCTGACGTGGGGCAGTACTTC
TRBJ2-5,NA,TRBV29-1,NA,CSVDKLGWGGETLYF,TGCAGCGTCGACAAATTGGGATGGGGAGGAGAGACCCTGTACTTC
TRBJ1-6,NA,TRBV20-1,TRBD1,CSATTGVASYNSPLHF,TGCAGTGCAACTACAGGGGTGGCCTCCTATAATTCACCCCTCCACTTT
TRBJ2-1,many,TRBV10-2,TRBD2,CASSLTSGSGSEQFF,TGCGCCAGCAGCCTGACTAGCGGGAGCGGTAGTGAGCAGTTCTTC
TRBJ2-2,NA,TRBV27,NA,CASSLGRDTGELFF,TGTGCCAGCAGTTTAGGCAGGGACACCGGGGAGCTGTTTTTT
TRBJ1-3,few,TRBV20-1,TRBD1,CSARDLGDSSGNTIYF,TGCAGTGCTAGAGATCTCGGGGACAGCTCTGGAAACACCATATATTTT
TRBJ2-2,many,TRBV29-1,NA,CSAQAGGNTGELFF,TGCAGCGCCCAAGCCGGGGGTAACACCGGGGAGCTGTTTTTT
TRBJ2-3,many,TRBV5-1,TRBD2,CASSPGLAGGTDTQYF,TGTGCCAGCAGCCCCGGACTAGCGGGGGGCACAGATACGCAGTATTTT
TRBJ2-6,NA,TRBV21-1,NA,CASSKGVDSAASGANVLTF,TGTGCCAGCAGCAAAGGGGTTGATTCAGCGGCCTCAGGGGCCAACGTCCTGACTTTC
TRBJ2-6,many,TRBV28,NA,CASSLMRVLGANVLTF,TGTGCCAGCAGTTTAATGAGGGTTCTCGGGGCCAACGTCCTGACTTTC
TRBJ1-5,many,TRBV6-2/TRBV6-3,NA,CASSSRGQPQHF,TGTGCCAGCAGTTCCAGGGGTCAGCCCCAGCATTTT
TRBJ2-7,NA,TRBV15,TRBD1,CATSRDGGQAYEQYF,TGTGCCACCAGCAGAGATGGGGGACAGGCCTACGAGCAGTACTTC
TRBJ2-4,few,TRBV2,TRBD2,CASSIAAGGPVNIQYF,TGTGCCAGCAGTATCGCGGCGGGAGGGCCTGTAAACATTCAGTACTTC
TRBJ2-3,NA,TRBV18,TRBD2,CASSPSGGTDTQYF,TGTGCCAGCTCACCCAGCGGGGGGACAGATACGCAGTATTTT
TRBJ1-6,many,TRBV12-3/TRBV12-4,NA,CASSLAEYSPLHF,TGTGCCAGCAGTTTGGCCGAGTATTCACCCCTCCACTTT
TRBJ1-1,few,TRBV29-1,TRBD1,CSVGQDYTEAFF,TGCAGCGTAGGACAGGATTACACTGAAGCTTTCTTT
TRBJ2-1,few,TRBV11-2,TRBD2,CASKGLAGVYNEQFF,TGTGCCAGCAAAGGACTAGCGGGAGTTTACAATGAGCAGTTCTTC
TRBJ2-1,many,TRBV5-1,TRBD2,CASSLVAGTYNEQFF,TGCGCCAGCAGCTTGGTAGCGGGGACTTACAATGAGCAGTTCTTC
TRBJ1-1,NA,TRBV5-1,NA,CASSLESGASEAFF,TGCGCCAGCAGCTTGGAATCTGGGGCTTCTGAAGCTTTCTTT
TRBJ1-2,NA,TRBV3-1,NA,CASSQGITEGYGYTF,TGTGCCAGCAGCCAAGGCATTACAGAGGGCTATGGCTACACCTTC
TRBJ2-1,NA,TRBV28,TRBD2,CASSPPAGGTGRGQFF,TGTGCCAGCAGTCCCCCAGCGGGAGGGACGGGACGGGGGCAGTTCTTC
TRBJ2-1,NA,TRBV14,NA,CASSQGGGAQYNEQFF,TGTGCCAGCAGCCAAGGGGGTGGGGCCCAATACAATGAGCAGTTCTTC
TRBJ1-4,many,TRBV3-1,NA,CASSQEGITEKLFF,TGTGCCAGCAGCCAAGAAGGGATAACTGAAAAACTGTTTTTT
TRBJ1-1,NA,TRBV5-1,NA,CASSPFGEGWKAFF,TGCGCCAGCTCCCCCTTCGGGGAGGGGTGGAAAGCTTTCTTT
TRBJ2-1,few,TRBV6-6,TRBD1,CASSYTGAGEQFF,TGTGCCAGCAGTTACACAGGGGCGGGTGAGCAGTTCTTC
TRBJ2-1,few,TRBV7-8,TRBD2,CASSTRTSGTWINEQFF,TGTGCCAGCAGCACCCGGACTAGCGGGACGTGGATAAATGAGCAGTTCTTC
TRBJ2-3,many,TRBV27,NA,CASSFLAGGPSTDTQYF,TGTGCCAGCAGTTTCCTCGCAGGTGGCCCTAGCACAGATACGCAGTATTTT
TRBJ2-5,NA,TRBV7-9,TRBD1,CASSLGDRGWETQYF,TGTGCCAGCAGCTTAGGTGACAGGGGTTGGGAGACCCAGTACTTC